One sample yielded the 22 T cell receptor beta chains listed below, sequenced in a study of PD-L1 blockade in urothelial cancer. The assay was immunoSEQ multiplex PCR, and TCRdb's table has in-frame clones only and misses some. Among 50,000 to 60,000 clones listed, 88% were seen once. The time point: peripheral blood 6 weeks after treatment start. Source: PBMCs, taken around atezolizumab (anti-PD-L1) treatment. The receptors here all came from a man in his fifties or sixties with urothelial cancer.

The chain carries TRBV28 and TRBJ1-1; D gene ambiguous. Per germline, CDR1 MDHEN and CDR2 SYDVKM. The CDR3 is made up of 12 amino acids. Trimming left V 6 bases short and J 9 bases short, with 14 bases between. Written as DNA, the CDR3 is TGTGCCAGCAGCCGTACACAGCTCCAAGCTTTCTTT. As protein: CASSRTQLQAFF.

V is TRBV7-9 and J is TRBJ2-5, with 7 positions matching TRBD2. The V gene's germline CDR1 is SEHNR and CDR2 FQNEAQ (reference sequence). V was pared by 8 bases and J by 5 bases, with 5 bases of the junction left unmatched. This CDR3 comprises 12 residues. The CDR3 reads CASAEGGETQYF. The CDR3 nucleotides are TGTGCCAGCGCGGAGGGAGGGGAGACCCAGTACTTC.

The J gene is TRBJ1-2, the V gene TRBV5-1; 7 bases agree with TRBD1. After removal of 4 bases from V and 6 bases from J, the junction contained 9 bases not matched to a gene. The CDR3 is 14 amino acids. Germline CDR1 and CDR2: SGHRS and YFSETQ. CDR3 DNA sequence: TGCGCCAGCAGCCCCGGACAGGTGGGCGATGGCTACACCTTC. It encodes CASSPGQVGDGYTF.

In its sample, this clone was seen once. This rearrangement joins TRBV6-4 to TRBJ1-1; 7 bases agree with TRBD1. The CDR3 is 12 amino acids. The V segment lost 9 bases and the J segment 5 bases; nucleotides outside the gene matches: 6. The germline gives CDR1 MRHNA, CDR2 SNTAGT. In DNA form, the CDR3 reads TGTGCCAGTCCAGGGGGTTGGACTGAAGCTTTCTTT. Translated: CASPGGWTEAFF.

The rearrangement uses TRBV6-5 and TRBJ1-6; maybe TRBD1 (5 bases). Germline lookup yields CDR1 MNHEY and CDR2 SVGAGI. The CDR3 runs 15 residues. The V gene lost 2 bases and the J gene lost 8 bases, with 13 bases spanning the gap. CDR3: CASSYRGAKDSPLHF. CDR3 bases: TGTGCCAGCAGTTACAGGGGCGCTAAGGATTCACCCCTCCACTTT.

The rearrangement uses TRBV7-9 and TRBJ2-3; no reliable D call. The germline V gene encodes CDR1 SEHNR and CDR2 FQNEAQ (reference sequence). V was pared by 2 bases and J by 0 bases, with 3 bases between. The CDR3 sequence is 13 residues long. The CDR3 nucleotides are TGTGCCAGCAGCTTACCGAGCACAGATACGCAGTATTTT. Its protein product is CASSLPSTDTQYF.

The sample holds one count of this clone. This rearrangement joins TRBV18 to TRBJ1-5; D perhaps matches TRBD1 (6 bases). Trimming removed 4 bases from V and 0 bases from J, with 16 bases in between. CDR1 is KGHSH and CDR2 is LQKENI in the germline V gene. The CDR3 is 17 residues long. The CDR3 loop reads CASSQGQIITSNQPQHF. CDR3 in DNA: TGTGCCAGCTCACAGGGACAAATTATTACTAGCAATCAGCCCCAGCATTTT.

This clone was found a few times. This chain connects TRBV5-1 to TRBJ1-1; D is possibly TRBD1 (5 bases). V was clipped by 4 bases and J by 1 base, with 14 bases between them. CDR1 is SGHRS and CDR2 is YFSETQ in the germline V gene. The CDR3 is 15 residues long. Here the CDR3 DNA reads TGCGCCAGCAGCATTAGTGCAGGGCAGAACACTGAAGCTTTCTTT. Its translation: CASSISAGQNTEAFF.

This clone was seen only once. The chain uses TRBV11-2 and TRBJ2-3; TRBD1 is a possible D gene (6 bases). V lost 4 bases to trimming and J lost 4 bases, with 12 bases between them. Germline lookup yields CDR1 SGHAT and CDR2 FQNNGV. The CDR3 is 14 residues long. CDR3 region: CASSSSGGPDTQYF. The CDR3 DNA reads as TGTGCCAGCAGCTCTAGTGGGGGCCCAGATACGCAGTATTTT.

The rearrangement joins TRBV6-1 to TRBJ2-7; possible D gene TRBD1, 5 bases. With 6 bases removed from V and 3 bases from J, the gap between germline ends came to 12 bases. Germline V gene lookup returns CDR1 MNHNS and CDR2 SASEGT. This CDR3 is built from 13 residues. The CDR3 sequence is CASSQRDSYEQYF. The CDR3 DNA reads TGTGCCAGCAGCCAACGTGACAGCTACGAGCAGTACTTC.

This rearrangement joins TRBV4-3 to TRBJ2-2, with 10 bases that match TRBD2. The CDR3 loop spans 19 amino acids. V gave up 1 base and J gave up 6 bases; unmatched junction bases: 14. CDR1 is LGHNA and CDR2 is YSLEER in the germline V gene. The CDR3 loop is CASSQGLLAGVTGAGELFF. For the CDR3, the DNA is TGCGCCAGCAGCCAAGGTCTCCTAGCGGGAGTTACCGGGGCCGGGGAGCTGTTTTTT.

In the case of this clone: Germline is not matched at one junction end, which may reflect a read error. J is TRBJ2-7 and V is TRBV19; 9 nucleotides match TRBD1. This CDR3 is built from 13 residues. Germline loops: CDR1 LNHDA, CDR2 SQIVND (reference sequence). The CDR3 coding sequence is TGTGCGAGTAAAGGGACAGGGCGTTGGGAGCAGTACTTC. As protein: CASKGTGRWEQYF.

This clone has only a few counts. The rearrangement uses TRBV6-1 and TRBJ1-2; D uncertain. The CDR3 runs 13 residues. Per germline, CDR1 MNHNS and CDR2 SASEGT. V lost 2 bases to trimming and J lost 4 bases, with 8 bases between them. Here the CDR3 reads CASSESYSYGYTF. The CDR3 DNA is TGTGCCAGCAGTGAAAGTTACAGCTATGGCTACACCTTC.

The chain joins TRBV11-2 to TRBJ2-4, with 9 bases identical to TRBD1. This CDR3 is built from 16 residues. Per the germline V gene, CDR1 is SGHAT and CDR2 is FQNNGV. V shed 5 bases and J 2 bases; nucleotides not matched to a gene: 7. The CDR3 coding sequence is TGTGCCAGCAGCGGGGACAGGGTAGTAACCAAAAACATTCAGTACTTC. It encodes CASSGDRVVTKNIQYF.

The rearrangement links TRBV6-1 to TRBJ2-1, with D possibly matching TRBD2 (6 bases). CDR3 size: 15 residues. V was trimmed by 7 bases and J by 9 bases, leaving 22 bases between them. Per germline, CDR1 MNHNS and CDR2 SASEGT. In DNA, the CDR3 is TGTGCCAGCACCTTTCTGTCGGGAGAAGCCGCTGAGCAGTTCTTC. Translated: CASTFLSGEAAEQFF.

The chain has TRBV18 and TRBJ2-5, with D possibly being TRBD2 (5 bases). Trimming removed 3 bases from V and 4 bases from J, with 9 bases in between. CDR3 length equals 13 residues. Germline values: CDR1 KGHSH, CDR2 LQKENI. The CDR3 region has the DNA TGTGCCAGCTCACCCGGGGTAGGAGAGACCCAGTACTTC. Amino acid sequence: CASSPGVGETQYF. Full variable domain (rest looked up from reference TRBV18 and TRBJ2-5): NAGVMQNPRHLVRRRGQEARLRCSPMKGHSHVYWYRQLPEEGLKFMVYLQKENIIDESGMPKERFSAEFPKEGPSILRIQQVVRGDSAAYFCASSPGVGETQYFGPGTRLLVL.

V is TRBV2 and J is TRBJ2-1; TRBD2 matches 8 bases. The CDR3 extends over 15 amino acids. Germline-derived CDR1 and CDR2 are SNHLY and FYNNEI. The V and J ends lost 6 bases and 0 bases, in that order; junction bases with no gene match: 4. In DNA form, the CDR3 reads TGTGCCAGCAGCGGGACTAGTTCCTCCTACAATGAGCAGTTCTTC. It yields the protein CASSGTSSSYNEQFF. Full variable domain (rest looked up from reference TRBV2 and TRBJ2-1): EPEVTQTPSHQVTQMGQEVILRCVPISNHLYFYWYRQILGQKVEFLVSFYNNEISEKSEIFDDQFSVERPDGSNFTLKIRSTKLEDSAMYFCASSGTSSSYNEQFFGPGTRLTVL.

CDR3 residues: CASSFLPITSGGLNTQYF. CDR3 coding DNA: TGCGCCAGCAGCTTCCTTCCCATTACTAGCGGGGGCCTTAATACGCAGTATTTT. V and J are TRBV5-1 and TRBJ2-3, with TRBD2 matching over 11 bases. The V gene's germline CDR1 is SGHRS and CDR2 YFSETQ. Germline trimming cut 2 bases from V and 7 bases from J; bases unmatched to any gene: 15. The CDR3 runs to 18 residues. Drawing the rest from reference TRBV5-1 and TRBJ2-3, the complete variable domain is KAGVTQTPRYLIKTRGQQVTLSCSPISGHRSVSWYQQTPGQGLQFLFEYFSETQRNKGNFPGRFSGRQFSNSRSEMNVSTLELGDSALYLCASSFLPITSGGLNTQYFGPGTRLTVL.

V is TRBV11-3 and J is TRBJ2-1; TRBD2 might be the D (7 bases). V was shortened by 5 bases and J by 6 bases, with 14 bases between the two germline ends. Germline V lookup: CDR1 SGHNT, CDR2 YENEEA. The CDR3 runs 14 residues. CDR3 DNA: TGTGCCAGCAGCCCTCGGGGGGCCGGCAATGAGCAGTTCTTC. Amino acid sequence: CASSPRGAGNEQFF. Based on the CDR3 plus reference TRBV11-3 and TRBJ2-1, the full variable domain is EAGVVQSPRYKIIEKKQPVAFWCNPISGHNTLYWYLQNLGQGPELLIRYENEEAVDDSQLPKDRFSAERLKGVDSTLKIQPAELGDSAVYLCASSPRGAGNEQFFGPGTRLTVL.

The rearrangement links TRBV5-8 to TRBJ1-5; 8 positions agree with TRBD1. Germline V gene sequence: CDR1 SGHTS, CDR2 YDEGEE. This CDR3 contains 15 residues. V lost 4 bases, J lost 3 bases, and 6 bases stayed unmatched. The CDR3 nucleotides read TGTGCCAGCAGCATTGGACAGGGCGACAATCAGCCCCAGCATTTT. It encodes CASSIGQGDNQPQHF. Full variable domain (outside the CDR3, taken from reference TRBV5-8 and TRBJ1-5): EAGVTQSPTHLIKTRGQQATLRCSPISGHTSVYWYQQALGLGLQFLLWYDEGEERNRGNFPPRFSGRQFPNYSSELNVNALELEDSALYLCASSIGQGDNQPQHFGDGTRLSIL.

This clone was seen just once. The chain's CDR3 is CASSYRGGSTYGYTF. The CDR3 coding sequence is TGTGCCAGCAGTTATCGGGGGGGCTCTACCTATGGCTACACCTTC. The chain carries TRBV6-5 and TRBJ1-2; TRBD1 is a possible D gene (6 bases). Trimming cost V 3 bases and J 4 bases, with 15 bases left between them. Germline V gives CDR1 MNHEY, CDR2 SVGAGI. The CDR3 covers 15 residues.

This clone was seen more than once but under ten times. V and J are TRBV5-6 and TRBJ2-5; weak D call: TRBD1 (6 bases). CDR1 is SGHDT and CDR2 is YYEEEE in the germline V gene. V shed 4 bases and J shed 4 bases, with 14 bases lying between them. The CDR3 loop spans 14 amino acids. The CDR3 is CASSTTGGGETQYF. CDR3 nucleotide sequence: TGTGCCAGCAGCACGACAGGAGGAGGAGAGACCCAGTACTTC.